The 5 T cell receptor beta chains below come from one sample, sequenced in a study of Ad26.COV2.S vaccination and SARS-CoV-2 variants. Treatment reported: around 19 received Ad26.COV2.S at low or high dose, single or two shots; roughly 5 received placebo; per-sample allocation not given. Samples came from day 63 after the first vaccine or placebo injection. Profiling relied on immunoSEQ multiplex PCR, and the TCRdb table lists in-frame clones only, not all of them. Seen here are approximately 460,000 clones, approximately 90% observed once, and the top ten hold 1.7%. The starting material was peripheral blood, obtained in a trial of Ad26.COV2.S vaccine versus placebo. The receptors were sampled from a person aged 18-65 years who received the Ad26.COV2.S COVID-19 vaccine or a placebo.

This chain uses TRBV30 with TRBJ2-3; 11 nucleotides align to TRBD2. Losses at the gene ends were 3 bases for V and 3 bases for J; bases not matched to a gene: 8. The CDR3 totals 16 residues. Germline V gives CDR1 GTSNPN, CDR2 SVGIG (reference sequence). The CDR3 bases are TGTGCCTGGAGGGCTACTAGCGGGAGAATGACAGATACGCAGTATTTT. Amino acids: CAWRATSGRMTDTQYF. The full variable domain, rest sourced from reference TRBV30 and TRBJ2-3, is SQTIHQWPATLVQPVGSPLSLECTVEGTSNPNLYWYRQAAGRGLQLLFYSVGIGQISSEVPQNLSASRPQDRQFILSSKKLLLSDSGFYLCAWRATSGRMTDTQYFGPGTRLTVL.

This clone was seen only once. The rearrangement links TRBV6-2 or TRBV6-3 to TRBJ2-5; TRBD2 matches 7 bases. J gave up 5 bases and V 2 bases, and 5 bases lay outside the gene matches. The germline V gene encodes CDR1 MNHEY and CDR2 SVGEGT. The CDR3 contains 14 residues. The DNA for the CDR3 is TGTGCCAGCAGTTACCAGACTAGCCGGGAGACCCAGTACTTC. This translates into CASSYQTSRETQYF.

V and J are TRBV3-1 (or the pseudogene TRBV3-2) and TRBJ1-2, with D perhaps matching TRBD1 (6 bases). V dropped 1 base and J dropped 6 bases, with 9 bases sitting between them. The CDR3 contains 13 residues. Germline V gives CDR1 LGHDT, CDR2 YNNKEL (reference sequence). The CDR3: CASSQGQAHGYTF. CDR3 DNA sequence: TGTGCCAGCAGCCAAGGACAGGCCCATGGCTACACCTTC.

The rearrangement uses TRBV7-9 and TRBJ1-2; tentative D call: TRBD1 (5 bases). The CDR3 runs 13 residues. With 2 bases removed from V and 4 bases from J, the gap between germline ends came to 8 bases. CDR1 is SEHNR and CDR2 is FQNEAQ in the germline V gene (reference sequence). CDR3 sequence (DNA): TGTGCCAGCAGCTTAATAAGGGGCTATGGCTACACCTTC. Encoded protein: CASSLIRGYGYTF.

The CDR3 sequence: CSVGTLGQGNYGYTF. In DNA form, the CDR3 reads TGCAGCGTTGGGACCCTAGGGCAGGGGAACTATGGCTACACCTTC. The chain uses TRBV29-1 and TRBJ1-2, with a possible D match to TRBD1 (6 bases). Germline assignment: CDR1 SQVTM and CDR2 ANQGSEA. V lost 4 bases, J lost 2 bases, and 17 bases lay in between. This CDR3 spans 15 amino acids.